This passage covers 15 T cell receptor beta chains from one sample sequenced in a study of cytomegalovirus exposure and HLA in healthy donors. This PCR relied on a set of 60 Vbeta primers and 13 Jbeta primers. Here immunoSEQ multiplex PCR was the method, and the copy in TCRdb shows in-frame clones only, minus some. The sample lists 110,000 to 150,000 clones, 80% to 85% occurring once. Sequenced: PBMCs. These TCRs come from a female donor in good health and CMV-seronegative.

This chain uses TRBV10-3 with TRBJ2-3; D not resolved. Trimming pared 4 bases from V and 4 bases from J, leaving 6 bases between. The germline V gene has CDR1 ENHRY and CDR2 SYGVKD. The CDR3 consists of 12 residues. The CDR3 is CAISGSPDTQYF. CDR3 sequence (DNA): TGTGCCATCAGTGGGAGTCCAGATACGCAGTATTTT.

The chain combines TRBV29-1 with TRBJ2-3, with 7 bases that match TRBD2. The V gene end was trimmed by 2 bases and the J gene end by 6 bases; junction bases not matched to a gene: 17. The CDR3 has 17 amino acids. Germline V lookup: CDR1 SQVTM, CDR2 ANQGSEA. The CDR3 loop is CSVESQEDRGDADTQYF. CDR3 DNA sequence: TGCAGCGTTGAAAGCCAGGAGGATCGGGGGGATGCGGATACGCAGTATTTT.

The genes are TRBV7-9 and TRBJ2-2; D call uncertain. This CDR3 is built from 14 residues. V was cut by 1 base and J by 0 bases, with 3 bases left in between. CDR1 is SEHNR and CDR2 is FQNEAQ in the germline V gene (reference sequence). The DNA for the CDR3 is TGTGCCAGCAGCTTAGGCGCGAACACCGGGGAGCTGTTTTTT. Protein product: CASSLGANTGELFF.

This chain uses TRBV10-3 with TRBJ2-3; 9 bases map to TRBD2. The CDR3 runs to 16 residues. V shed 0 bases, J shed 2 bases, and the junction held 3 bases outside the gene matches. CDR1 is ENHRY and CDR2 is SYGVKD in the germline V gene. The CDR3 nucleotides read TGTGCCATCAGTGAGTCCCTAGCGGGAACCACAGATACGCAGTATTTT. This translates into CAISESLAGTTDTQYF.

This clone was seen only once. This chain connects TRBV5-1 to TRBJ2-7; D might be TRBD2 (7 bases). CDR3 size: 14 residues. Trimming pared 0 bases from V and 3 bases from J, leaving 10 bases between. CDR1 and CDR2 from the germline V gene are SGHRS and YFSETQ. The CDR3 sequence: CASSLGGGYYEQYF. CDR3 bases: TGCGCCAGCAGCTTGGGCGGGGGCTACTACGAGCAGTACTTC. Full variable domain (outside the CDR3, taken from reference TRBV5-1 and TRBJ2-7): KAGVTQTPRYLIKTRGQQVTLSCSPISGHRSVSWYQQTPGQGLQFLFEYFSETQRNKGNFPGRFSGRQFSNSRSEMNVSTLELGDSALYLCASSLGGGYYEQYFGPGTRLTVT.

This clone has only one observation. This rearrangement joins TRBV19 to TRBJ1-2; TRBD1 agrees at 7 bases. The CDR3 runs 16 residues. Germline assignment: CDR1 LNHDA and CDR2 SQIVND (reference sequence). V shed 8 bases and J 7 bases; nucleotides not matched to a gene: 19. DNA for the CDR3: TGTGCCAGTCGACCGAGGGGGCGGGACAGTATCGGTGGCTACACCTTC. It encodes CASRPRGRDSIGGYTF.

In DNA, the CDR3 is TGCGCCAGCAGCCAAGAGGCAGTAACCTACGAGCAGTACTTC. Residues: CASSQEAVTYEQYF. This chain joins TRBV4-1 and TRBJ2-7, with D unclear. Looked up from germline, CDR1 is MGHRA and CDR2 is YSYEKL. The CDR3 is 14 residues long. V was shortened by 0 bases and J by 2 bases, with 8 bases between the two germline ends.

The V call is TRBV7-9, the J call TRBJ2-7, with a possible D match to TRBD2 (5 bases). This CDR3 is 13 amino acids long. Germline V lookup: CDR1 SEHNR, CDR2 FQNEAQ (reference sequence). The V end was cut by 7 bases, the J end by 1 base, with 11 bases between. DNA of the CDR3: TGTGCCAGCACCGGGGAAGTGTCCTACGAGCAGTACTTC. Translated: CASTGEVSYEQYF.

CDR3 DNA sequence: TGTGCCACCGATTCAGGGAGCACAGATACGCAGTATTTT. It is translated as CATDSGSTDTQYF. The chain is built from TRBV6-1 and TRBJ2-3; D possibly corresponds to TRBD1 (5 bases). The CDR3 extends over 13 amino acids. V lost 10 bases, J lost 0 bases, and 11 bases lay in between. The germline CDR1 and CDR2 sequences are MNHNS and SASEGT.

The chain links TRBV28 to TRBJ1-5, with D uncertain. Germline V lookup: CDR1 MDHEN, CDR2 SYDVKM. V was shortened by 6 bases and J by 4 bases, with 13 bases between the two germline ends. The CDR3 extends over 14 amino acids. As DNA, the CDR3 is TGTGCCAGCAGCCGACACAGTGGTAATCAGCCCCAGCATTTT. This codes for CASSRHSGNQPQHF.

The V and J genes are TRBV6-5 and TRBJ2-7; TRBD2 matches 8 bases. V lost 3 bases to trimming and J lost 6 bases; unmatched junction nucleotides: 10. This CDR3 contains 15 residues. The germline V gene encodes CDR1 MNHEY and CDR2 SVGAGI. CDR3 nucleotides: TGTGCCAGCAGTTATGGAGGACTAGCTGATCGCGAGCAGTACTTC. It yields the protein CASSYGGLADREQYF.

CDR3 loop: CASSFTGTGGPGELFF. The CDR3 DNA is TGTGCCAGCAGTTTTACCGGGACAGGGGGCCCTGGGGAGCTGTTTTTT. The chain joins TRBV6-5 to TRBJ2-2; 12 bases align to TRBD1. From germline, CDR1 is MNHEY and CDR2 SVGAGI. This CDR3 is built from 16 residues. V shed 4 bases, J shed 8 bases, and the junction held 8 bases outside the gene matches.

This sequence joins TRBV10-3 and TRBJ2-2; 8 nucleotides align to TRBD2. CDR1 ENHRY and CDR2 SYGVKD come from the germline V gene. J was trimmed by 5 bases and V by 0 bases; bases with no gene match: 5. This CDR3 has 16 amino acids. CDR3 residues: CAISESGTRGTGELFF. The CDR3 DNA reads TGTGCCATCAGTGAGTCCGGGACTAGGGGTACCGGGGAGCTGTTTTTT.

The chain carries TRBV7-8 and TRBJ1-1; D uncertain. CDR3 length: 13 residues. CDR1 and CDR2 from the germline V gene are SGHVS and FQNEAQ. V lost 5 bases and J 7 bases, leaving 14 bases between the germline ends. The CDR3 spells CASSQSTTSEAFF. CDR3 nucleotides: TGTGCCAGCAGCCAGTCGACAACCAGTGAAGCTTTCTTT. The whole variable domain, remainder taken from reference TRBV7-8 and TRBJ1-1, is GAGVSQSPRYKVAKRGQDVALRCDPISGHVSLFWYQQALGQGPEFLTYFQNEAQLDKSGLPSDRFFAERPEGSVSTLKIQRTQQEDSAVYLCASSQSTTSEAFFGQGTRLTVV.

The rearrangement uses TRBV29-1 and TRBJ1-1; D not certain. CDR1 is SQVTM, CDR2 ANQGSEA, per germline. The V end was cut by 7 bases, the J end by 1 base, with 10 bases between. The CDR3 sequence is 12 residues long. The CDR3 DNA sequence: TGCAGCGCTACCTTTTCGAACACTGAAGCTTTCTTT. Protein: CSATFSNTEAFF.